Sequencing of this TCR beta chain was carried out in a study of blood T cell repertoires in COVID-19. This table comes from immunoSEQ multiplex PCR, and its TCRdb copy is limited to in-frame clones, with some not included. The sample includes about 350,000 clones, 87% seen only once; the top ten take roughly 5.2%. J gave up 7 bases and V 1 base, and 12 bases lay outside the gene matches. This CDR3 region has 18 residues. CDR1 and CDR2 (germline): SNHLY, FYNNEI. The rearrangement joins TRBV2 to TRBJ2-3; 12 bases match TRBD2. This clonotype was sampled from a woman in her 30s who had recovered from COVID-19. The sample was PBMCs or T cells enriched from blood (not recorded which). Here the CDR3 DNA reads TGTGCCAGCAGTGAAGGGACTAGCGGGGTCCCAATCGGGAATACGCAGTATTTT. It codes for CASSEGTSGVPIGNTQYF.